This note documents a single T cell receptor beta chain sequence. Its antigen is not known. These data come from a study of cytomegalovirus exposure and HLA in healthy donors. General observations from the study: In a later analysis, about 17,000 TCR beta sequences were associated with HLA alleles at 0.05 false discovery rate. Indistinguishable V segments, including TRBV6-2 and TRBV6-3, were excluded.

The germline gives CDR1 MNHEY, CDR2 SMNVEV (reference sequence). The CDR3 sequence is 15 residues long. Trimming removed 5 bases from V and 4 bases from J; junction bases left unmatched: 7. With 60 Vbeta and 13 Jbeta primers, the PCR was carried out. This table comes from immunoSEQ multiplex PCR, and its TCRdb copy is limited to in-frame clones, with some not included. The sample lists roughly 100,000 clones; 70% to 80% were seen once. The V gene is TRBV27, the J gene TRBJ2-3; 9 bases match TRBD2. This sequence originates from a female donor in good health and CMV-seropositive. Sequencing was carried out using PBMCs. The CDR3 loop is CASSLSGRGADTQYF. DNA for the CDR3: TGTGCCAGCAGTCTTAGCGGGAGAGGAGCAGATACGCAGTATTTT.